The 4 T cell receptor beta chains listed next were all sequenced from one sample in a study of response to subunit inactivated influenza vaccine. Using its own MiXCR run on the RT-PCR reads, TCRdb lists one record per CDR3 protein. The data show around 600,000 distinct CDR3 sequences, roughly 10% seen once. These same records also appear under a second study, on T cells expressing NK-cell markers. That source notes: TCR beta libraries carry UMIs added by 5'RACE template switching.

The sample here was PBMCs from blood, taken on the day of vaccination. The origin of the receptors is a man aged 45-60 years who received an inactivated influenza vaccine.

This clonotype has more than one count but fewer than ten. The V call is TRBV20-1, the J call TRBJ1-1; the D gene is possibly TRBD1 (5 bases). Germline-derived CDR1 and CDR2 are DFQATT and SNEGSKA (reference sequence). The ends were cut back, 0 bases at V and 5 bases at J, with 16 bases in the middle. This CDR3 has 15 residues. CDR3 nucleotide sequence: TGCAGTGCTAGAGATCTCGTGCAGGGCTGGACTGAAGCTTTCTTT. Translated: CSARDLVQGWTEAFF.

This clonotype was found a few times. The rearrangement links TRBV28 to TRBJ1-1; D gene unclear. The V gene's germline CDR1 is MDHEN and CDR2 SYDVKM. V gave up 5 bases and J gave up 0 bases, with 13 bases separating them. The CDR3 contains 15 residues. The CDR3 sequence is CASSRRTVMNTEAFF. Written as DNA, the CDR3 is TGTGCCAGCAGTCGGAGGACCGTTATGAACACTGAAGCTTTCTTT.

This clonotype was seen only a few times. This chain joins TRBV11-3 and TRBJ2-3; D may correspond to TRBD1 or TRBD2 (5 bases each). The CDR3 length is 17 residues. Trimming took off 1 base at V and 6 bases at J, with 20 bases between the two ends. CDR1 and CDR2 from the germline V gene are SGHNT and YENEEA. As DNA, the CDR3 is TGTGCCAGCAGCTTAGCCGCAGGGAGAGCGGTTCCGGATACGCAGTATTTT. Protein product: CASSLAAGRAVPDTQYF.

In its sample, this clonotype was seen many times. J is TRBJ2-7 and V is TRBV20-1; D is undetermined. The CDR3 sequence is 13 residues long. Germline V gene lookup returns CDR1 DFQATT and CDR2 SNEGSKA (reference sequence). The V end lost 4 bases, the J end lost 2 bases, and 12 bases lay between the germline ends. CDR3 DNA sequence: TGCAGTGCTACAAAACGGGCAACCTACGAGCAGTACTTC. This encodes CSATKRATYEQYF.